This TCR beta chain was identified during a study of blood T cell repertoires in COVID-19. About the study: Nucleic acid was either cDNA or gDNA, and it came from T cells, B-cell-depleted T cells, or PBMCs.

Germline V lookup: CDR1 MDHEN, CDR2 SYDVKM. Between the trimmed V and J ends, which lost 6 bases and 5 bases, there was a span of 20 bases. The CDR3 sequence is 16 residues long. Cohorts were based on clinical histories the participants reported. Original data processing: Counts of nucleated cells, estimated from reference gene primer amplification, were obtained. Using immunoSEQ multiplex PCR, the repertoire was profiled, and TCRdb retains in-frame clones only, with some absent. The V and J calls and clone size come from that table; D and trimming were worked out from the DNA. The repertoire holds more than 150,000 clones, with over 70% as singletons.

The chain joins TRBV28 to TRBJ1-5, with D perhaps matching TRBD1 (6 bases). The sample consisted of PBMCs or T cells enriched from blood (not recorded which). This sequence was found in a man in his sixties who had been exposed to COVID-19. CDR3 loop: CASSPGTLGADQPQHF. The CDR3, as DNA: TGTGCCAGCAGCCCCGGGACACTTGGAGCCGATCAGCCCCAGCATTTT.